This record looks at one T cell receptor beta chain sequence and its context. No antigen is known for it. The V gene's germline CDR1 is MDHEN and CDR2 SYDVKM. The CDR3 consists of 16 residues. Trimming shortened V by 4 bases and J by 5 bases, and 17 bases separated the two germline ends. The repertoire was sequenced with immunoSEQ multiplex PCR; TCRdb's copy has only in-frame clones and lacks some. The profile shows about 86,000 clones, more than 70% of them singletons. The data derive from a study of T cell responses to AZD1222 COVID-19 vaccine. Study observations and caveats: Following two doses of AZD1222, Spike-specific TCR breadth and depth rose. None of the repertoires were sampled until the peak T cell response had passed. Donors, mostly white British, included more females; clonal diversity was possibly underestimated.

The sequences come from peripheral blood, collected 28 days after the second AZD1222 dose. The source of this sequence is an adult who received the AZD1222 COVID-19 vaccine. This rearrangement joins TRBV28 to TRBJ1-4; D gene ambiguous. The chain's CDR3 is CASSSMYGQTNEKLFF. The CDR3 DNA reads as TGTGCCAGCAGTTCTATGTATGGGCAAACCAATGAAAAACTGTTTTTT.